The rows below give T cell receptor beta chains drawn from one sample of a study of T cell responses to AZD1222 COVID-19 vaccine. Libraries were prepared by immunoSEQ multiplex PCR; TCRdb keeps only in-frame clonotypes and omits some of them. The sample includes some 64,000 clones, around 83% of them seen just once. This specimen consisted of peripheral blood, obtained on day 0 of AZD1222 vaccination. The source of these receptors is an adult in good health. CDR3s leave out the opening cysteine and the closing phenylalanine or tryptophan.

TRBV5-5	ASGLTGSYNEQF
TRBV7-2	ASSLAQGQGDYGYT
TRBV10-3	AISESKAGANEKLF
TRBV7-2	ASSLTGSSGANVLT
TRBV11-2	ASSLAHEQF
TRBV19	ASSIGRDFTEAF
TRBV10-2	ASMGQGNYGYT
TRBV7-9	ASSWDGNSPLH
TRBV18	ASSPGLAGGILGTDTQY
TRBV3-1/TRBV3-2	ASSQDAGLAGQNTGELF
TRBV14	ASSQDEPGDFSGNTIY
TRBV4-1	ASSQPGQGGEKLF
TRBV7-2	ASSSWTGRNNYGYT
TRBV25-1	ASSHRTEAKNIQY
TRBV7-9	ASKLGVDYGYT
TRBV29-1	SVDRTGFGELF
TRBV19	ARDRVYQPQH
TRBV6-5	ASRTTGEETQY
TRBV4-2	ASSQGTPNYSYEQY
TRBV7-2	ASSLSGTGNTIY
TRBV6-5	ASSYSIGTSTGELF
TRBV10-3	AISEGAGYNEQF
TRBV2	ASSRAGLQNSPLH
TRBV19	ASSSVGWETQY
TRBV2	ASSQTGVTEKLF
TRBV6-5	ASSYGGTGDGKLF
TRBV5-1	ASSLGTGSNQPQH
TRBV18	ASSPPGGDEQF
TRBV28	ASLSGGRTQY
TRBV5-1	ASSLERDHNEQF
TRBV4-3	ASSQEKTPPTNEKLF
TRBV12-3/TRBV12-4	ASRSGSNQPQH
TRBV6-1	ASSPGLLRFSPLH
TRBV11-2	ASETSSGNTIY
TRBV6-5	ASRTLTGNQPQH
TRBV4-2	ASSIGLAGVTSYEQY
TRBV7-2	ASSRDAGAVEQF
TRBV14	ASSQALGPNYYGYT
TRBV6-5	ATGQGNGYT
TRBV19	ASSMPGQGNYGYT
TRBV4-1	ASSSRTRSSYEQY
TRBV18	ASSPEQAYNEQF
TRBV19	ASSSGGQGDSEQY
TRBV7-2	ASTLFGAGNEKLF
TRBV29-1	SAAGGWGMNTEAF
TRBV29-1	SVEPQGGTGELF
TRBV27	ASRSTATYEQY
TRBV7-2	ASRSVGRNGELF
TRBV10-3	AISESIESYEQY
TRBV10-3	AISDRTPGAGNTIY
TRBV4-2	ASSQGSNQPQH
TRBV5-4	ASSGGQGAGYGYT